The sequence of this TCR beta chain was determined in a study of T-cell memory formation after mild COVID-19. Of note for this clonotype: Its target is unknown.

The V and J ends lost 1 base and 4 bases respectively, with 13 bases between them. The CDR3 spans 15 residues. CDR1 and CDR2 from the germline V gene are MGHRA and YSYEKL. TCRdb re-called the 5' RACE reads through MiXCR, storing one row per CDR3 protein. The sample carries roughly 340,000 distinct CDR3 sequences, 20% to 25% recorded once. General study findings and limits: Clones shrinking between day 15 and 85 showed a balanced CD4/CD8 split, and those that grew later tilted toward CD4+.

This chain links TRBV4-1 with TRBJ1-2; D possibly corresponds to TRBD1 (6 bases). This receptor was taken from a man younger than 35 who had mild COVID-19 (a few samples of this study predate the infection). Cell type and time point are not known. The specimen was PBMCs or a T cell subset sorted from them (not recorded which). The CDR3 coding sequence is TGCGCCAGCAGCCAAGTTTCGGGGGGCGGCTATGGCTACACCTTC. It translates to CASSQVSGGGYGYTF.